The present TCR beta chain was sequenced within a study of blood T cell repertoires in COVID-19. The overall study: The origin of the acute and convalescent COVID-19 samples was the United States, Italy and Spain. Sample material is recorded as cDNA or gDNA derived from T cells, B-cell-depleted T cells, or PBMCs.

This CDR3 comprises 14 residues. V lost 3 bases and J lost 3, with 11 bases in between. Germline lookup yields CDR1 MNHEY and CDR2 SMNVEV (reference sequence). Original processing methods: Amplifying reference gene primers gave estimates of nucleated cell counts. Data came from immunoSEQ multiplex PCR; TCRdb stores just in-frame clones and leaves some out. V and J calls plus clone size are reproduced from that table; the DNA served to infer D and trimming. This repertoire shows 30,000 to 40,000 clones, about 90% found once; its top ten account for under 6%. The sequenced material came from peripheral blood. The chain has TRBV27 and TRBJ1-2, with D maybe TRBD1 (6 bases). The clonotype was recovered from a human donor in a cohort sampled during active COVID-19. This chain's CDR3 is CASSFWGQDYGYTF. The CDR3 DNA reads TGTGCCAGCAGTTTTTGGGGGCAGGACTATGGCTACACCTTC.